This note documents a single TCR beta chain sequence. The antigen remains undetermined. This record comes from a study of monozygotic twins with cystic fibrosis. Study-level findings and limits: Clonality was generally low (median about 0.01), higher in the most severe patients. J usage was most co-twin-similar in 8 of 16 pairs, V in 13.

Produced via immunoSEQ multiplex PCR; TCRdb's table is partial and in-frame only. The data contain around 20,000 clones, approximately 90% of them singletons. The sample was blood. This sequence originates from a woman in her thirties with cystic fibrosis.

This chain's CDR3 is CASRHGQDSNQPQHF. The CDR3 region has the DNA TGTGCCAGCAGGCACGGACAGGATAGCAATCAGCCCCAGCATTTT. The chain joins TRBV7-9 to TRBJ1-5, with 7 bases fitting TRBD1. Looked up from germline, CDR1 is SEHNR and CDR2 is FQNEAQ (reference sequence). Trimming took 6 bases from V and 0 from J; bases not matched to a gene: 5. The CDR3 contains 15 residues.